This T cell receptor (beta chain) was obtained from a study of long-term antiretroviral therapy in people with HIV. Runs used v3.0 of the immunoSEQ assay and were done at survey level. Here immunoSEQ multiplex PCR was the method, and the copy in TCRdb shows in-frame clones only, minus some. The sample shows 20,000 to 25,000 clones, around four fifths of them seen only once. Germline CDR1 reads SEHNR; CDR2 reads FQNEAQ (reference sequence). CDR3 length: 15 residues. The V and J ends lost 5 bases and 0 bases respectively, with 12 bases between them. The sequence derives from a woman aged 45 to 65 with HIV. The chain combines TRBV7-9 with TRBJ2-3; D is perhaps TRBD1 (6 bases). This specimen consisted of unsorted PBMCs, obtained 1.9 years after starting antiretroviral therapy. The DNA of the CDR3 is TGTGCCAGCAGCCCAGGACAGCCGAGCACAGATACGCAGTATTTT. It translates to CASSPGQPSTDTQYF.